This T cell receptor beta chain stems from a study of response to subunit inactivated influenza vaccine. Study-wide findings and caveats: Authors suggested seasonal influenza vaccinations each recruit few new T cells.

Each CDR3 protein is one row after TCRdb ran MiXCR on the RT-PCR reads. The data show approximately 530,000 distinct CDR3 sequences, less than 7.5% seen once. For this clonotype: What it binds is unknown.

Germline CDR1 MNHNS, CDR2 SASEGT. V was shortened by 6 bases and J by 2 bases, with 13 bases between the two germline ends. This CDR3 has 14 amino acids. The chain carries TRBV6-1 and TRBJ2-5; tentatively, D is TRBD1 (5 bases). Here the sequenced sample was PBMCs from blood, taken roughly 24 months after vaccination. The source is a man in his fifties or sixties who received an inactivated influenza vaccine. Here the CDR3 DNA reads TGTGCCAGCAGCCCGGGCAGGGCACAAGAGACCCAGTACTTC. Translation: CASSPGRAQETQYF.